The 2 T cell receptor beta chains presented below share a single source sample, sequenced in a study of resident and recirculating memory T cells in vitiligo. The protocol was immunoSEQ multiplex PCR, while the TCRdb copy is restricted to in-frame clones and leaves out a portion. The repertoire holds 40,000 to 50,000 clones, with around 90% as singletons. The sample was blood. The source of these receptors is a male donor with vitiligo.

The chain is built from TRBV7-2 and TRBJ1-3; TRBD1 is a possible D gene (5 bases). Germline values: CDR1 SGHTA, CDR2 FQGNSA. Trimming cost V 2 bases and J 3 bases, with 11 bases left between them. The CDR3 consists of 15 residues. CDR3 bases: TGTGCCAGCAGCTTATATTCAGGGTATGGAAACACCATATATTTT. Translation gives CASSLYSGYGNTIYF.

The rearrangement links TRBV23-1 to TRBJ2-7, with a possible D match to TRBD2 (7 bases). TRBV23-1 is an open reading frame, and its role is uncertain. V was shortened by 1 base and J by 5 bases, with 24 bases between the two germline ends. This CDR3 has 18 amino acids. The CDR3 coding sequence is TGCGCCAGCAGTCAATGGGGGGGTGTGGCCAGGGGACCTAACGAGCAGTACTTC. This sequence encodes CASSQWGGVARGPNEQYF.